This T cell receptor (beta chain) was recovered during a study of radiotherapy plus CTLA-4 blockade in lung cancer. Study summary: Objective responses were seen in over 15% of patients, disease control in over 25%.

General observations from the study: Tumor-origin TCR clones grew in blood after radiotherapy plus ipilimumab. It was early blood T cell clone dynamics, with interferon-beta, that reportedly best predicted response.

Turning to this clone: The antigen is unknown.

CDR1 is SGHTA and CDR2 is FQGNSA in the germline V gene. V shed 1 base and J shed 3 bases, with 13 bases lying between them. The CDR3 runs to 16 residues. In chemo-refractory metastatic non-small-cell lung cancer, patients got ipilimumab CTLA-4 blockade together with focal radiation. This table comes from immunoSEQ multiplex PCR, and its TCRdb copy is limited to in-frame clones, with some not included. Seen here are roughly 110,000 clones, approximately 80% observed once, and the top ten hold approximately 3.5%. The material was peripheral blood, obtained from a patient treated with radiotherapy plus ipilimumab. The chain links TRBV7-2 to TRBJ2-1; D might be TRBD1 (6 bases). This TCR was recovered from a human donor with non-small cell lung cancer that progressed on radiotherapy plus ipilimumab. Some clones in this sample may be carry-over from other donors' samples. The CDR3 DNA sequence: TGTGCCAGCAGCTTAGTTGGGGGCGTAGTCTACAATGAGCAGTTCTTC. It codes for CASSLVGGVVYNEQFF.